Following are 3 T cell receptor beta chains from one sample sequenced in a study of blood T cell repertoires in COVID-19. The method was immunoSEQ multiplex PCR; TCRdb's version includes in-frame clones alone and lacks a portion of them. The data hold approximately 280,000 clones, with around 90% observed a single time. Input material: PBMCs or T cells enriched from blood (not recorded which). These TCRs come from a woman between 18 and 30 years old with acute COVID-19.

V is TRBV18 and J is TRBJ1-6; a weak D match, TRBD1 (5 bases). Looked up from germline, CDR1 is KGHSH and CDR2 is LQKENI. The V end lost 3 bases, the J end lost 12 bases, and 18 bases lay between the germline ends. This CDR3 is 15 amino acids long. The CDR3 loop is CASSPQGAAGGPLHF. CDR3 bases: TGTGCCAGCTCACCCCAGGGCGCCGCCGGGGGACCCCTCCACTTT. The full variable domain, in which reference TRBV18 and TRBJ1-6 provide the parts outside the CDR3, is NAGVMQNPRHLVRRRGQEARLRCSPMKGHSHVYWYRQLPEEGLKFMVYLQKENIIDESGMPKERFSAEFPKEGPSILRIQQVVRGDSAAYFCASSPQGAAGGPLHFGNGTRLTVT.

In its sample, this clone was seen once. CDR3 bases: TGTGCCACCAGCAGAGGGGAGGTCACTGAAGCTTTCTTT. Residues: CATSRGEVTEAFF. This chain joins TRBV15 and TRBJ1-1; no firm D call. This CDR3 has 13 amino acids. Germline V CDR1 and CDR2: LNHNV, YYDKDF (reference sequence). V lost 1 base, J lost 4 bases, and 7 bases lay in between.

CDR3 residues: CASSTRTGTGGYTF. DNA for the CDR3: TGTGCCAGCAGCACCCGGACAGGGACTGGTGGCTACACCTTC. The chain has TRBV9 and TRBJ1-2, with 8 bases lining up with TRBD1. The CDR3 runs 14 residues. CDR1 and CDR2 from the germline V gene are SGDLS and YYNGEE. The trim removed 4 bases at V and 7 bases at J, leaving 9 bases unmatched.